This is a list of T cell receptor beta chains from one sample in a study of identical twins. One entry per CDR3 protein results from TCRdb running MiXCR on the 5' RACE reads. The sample has just over 500,000 distinct CDR3 sequences, under 25% seen once. The same sample was also used in a study of T cells expressing NK-cell markers.

Sequenced: CD4+ T cells sorted from blood. The source of these receptors is a woman aged 18-29 years in good health. Each CDR3 is given with its conserved first and last residue. The D gene is left open where the match is weak. Where a row states a size, it is once, few, many or the class of an expanded clone; other rows omit it.

TRBJ1-2 TRBV29-1 - many TGCAGCGTTGTTACCCCGAGGGATGGCTACACCTTC CSVVTPRDGYTF
TRBJ2-7 TRBV27 TRBD1 few TGTGCCAGCAGTACTAAAGCCGGGACAGTGACCTACGAGCAGTACTTC CASSTKAGTVTYEQYF
TRBJ2-7 TRBV3-1 - few TGTGCCAGCAGCCAAGACAGGAGGGTCCTCTACGAGCAGTACTTC CASSQDRRVLYEQYF
TRBJ2-7 TRBV18 - many TGTGCCAGCCGGGCGGAAACCTACGAGCAGTACTTC CASRAETYEQYF
TRBJ2-3 TRBV7-8 TRBD1 few TGTGCCAGCAGTTACAGACAGGGGGAAGATACGCAGTATTTT CASSYRQGEDTQYF
TRBJ2-2 TRBV5-4 - few TGTGCCAGCAGCATGCAGGGGGGCGCGCGCACCGGGGAGCTGTTTTTT CASSMQGGARTGELFF
TRBJ2-5 TRBV7-9 - - TGTGCCAGCAGCTTCACACAGTCTAATTTCCAAGAGACCCAGTACTTC CASSFTQSNFQETQYF
TRBJ2-2 TRBV28 TRBD2 few TGTGCCAGCAGTCCCTTGGCCGGGACTAGAGACACCTCGGGCACCGGGGAGCTGTTTTTT CASSPLAGTRDTSGTGELFF
TRBJ2-3 TRBV3-1 TRBD2 - TGTGCCAGCAGCCTACAGACTAGCGGGAGAGGGGATACGCAGTATTTT CASSLQTSGRGDTQYF
TRBJ2-7 TRBV27 - - TGTGCCAGCAGTTTAACCCGAGGGACCTACGAGCAGTACTTC CASSLTRGTYEQYF
TRBJ1-5 TRBV12-2 - - TGTGCAAGTCGCCCCCTAGGGGATAGCAATCAGCCCCAGCATTTT CASRPLGDSNQPQHF
TRBJ2-4 TRBV6-2/TRBV6-3 - - TGTGCCAGCAGGAAGGGGGCCAAAAACATTCAGTACTTC CASRKGAKNIQYF
TRBJ2-2 TRBV6-5 - many TGTGCCAGCAGTTACCTTTTGGTCACCGGGGAGCTGTTTTTT CASSYLLVTGELFF
TRBJ1-2 TRBV7-8 - - TGTGCCAGCAGCACCGCCGTGGCTAACTATGGCTACACCTTC CASSTAVANYGYTF
TRBJ2-1 TRBV15 TRBD2 - TGTGCCACCAGCAGACCATCCGGACTAGCGGGAGGAAAGCAGTTCTTC CATSRPSGLAGGKQFF
TRBJ2-7 TRBV20-1 - few TGCAGTGCTAGAGGACCGGGACACCAGACTTACGAGCAGTACTTC CSARGPGHQTYEQYF
TRBJ1-5 TRBV6-5 - few TGTGCCAGCAGTTACGACAGAATAAATCAGCCCCAGCATTTT CASSYDRINQPQHF
TRBJ2-7 TRBV5-5 TRBD2 - TGTGCCAGCAGCTTGGCCCTGGCGGGAGACACCTACGAGCAGTACTTC CASSLALAGDTYEQYF
TRBJ1-6 TRBV12-3/TRBV12-4 - - TGTGCCAGCAAGGCCAGGGGAATCCCCCTGGTCCACTTT CASKARGIPLVHF
TRBJ1-4 TRBV12-3/TRBV12-4 - - TGTGCCAGCAGTTTTGGTTACGGAGGTAATGAAAAACTGTTTTTT CASSFGYGGNEKLFF
TRBJ2-1 TRBV7-2 - - TGTGCCAGCAGCTTAGCGGGTACAGGGAGACTGAACAATGAGCAGTTCTTC CASSLAGTGRLNNEQFF
TRBJ1-2 TRBV20-1 - many TGCAGTGCTAGAGATCGTTTGCGGGCGAGCTATGGCTACACCTTC CSARDRLRASYGYTF
TRBJ2-7 TRBV5-5 - few TGTGCCAGCAGCTACAGCGAAACTGACAGTTCCTACGAGCAGTACTTC CASSYSETDSSYEQYF
TRBJ1-6 TRBV11-2 - few TGTGCCAGCACTAGACAGTTGAGCTCCTATAATTCACCCCTCCACTTT CASTRQLSSYNSPLHF
TRBJ2-7 TRBV11-2 - - TGTGCCAGCAGACCCGGGACTGTCGTCGGAGGGCAGTACTTC CASRPGTVVGGQYF
TRBJ2-7 TRBV5-1 - few TGCGCCAGCAGCACACTGGGGGGCAGCTCCTACGAGCAGTACTTC CASSTLGGSSYEQYF
TRBJ2-3 TRBV20-1 TRBD2 few TGCAGTGCTCGTGGGACTAGCGGCACAGATACGCAGTATTTT CSARGTSGTDTQYF
TRBJ1-2 TRBV14 - - TGTGCCAGCAGCCAAGAAGTCTGGGGGGAGAGCTATGGCTACACCTTC CASSQEVWGESYGYTF
TRBJ2-1 TRBV5-1 TRBD2 few TGCGCCAGCAGCTTGACTAGCGGGCTCAATGAGCAGTTCTTC CASSLTSGLNEQFF
TRBJ2-3 TRBV28 TRBD2 few TGTGCCAGTACTAGCGGGAGCCCAGATACGCAGTATTTT CASTSGSPDTQYF
TRBJ2-4 TRBV18 TRBD2 few TGTGCCAGCTCACCGGCGGGAGGGCCCAAAAACATTCAGTACTTC CASSPAGGPKNIQYF
TRBJ1-2 TRBV6-1 - few TGTGCCCTCCGGGGGGCGCCCGACTATGGCTACACCTTC CALRGAPDYGYTF
TRBJ2-7 TRBV20-1 - few TGCAGTGCTTCTTCCGCCGTTACCTACGAGCAGTACTTC CSASSAVTYEQYF
TRBJ2-3 TRBV12-3/TRBV12-4 TRBD1 - TGTGCCAGCAGTTTTCCCCCCGGACAGGGCAGAGATACGCAGTATTTT CASSFPPGQGRDTQYF
TRBJ2-1 TRBV7-2 - - TGTGCCAGCAGCTCTAGTTCCATCAATGAGCAGTTCTTC CASSSSSINEQFF
TRBJ2-3 TRBV12-3/TRBV12-4 - - TGTGCCAGCAGTTTTAGCTACTTCCCAAATACGCAGTATTTT CASSFSYFPNTQYF
TRBJ1-1 TRBV20-1 - many TGCAGTGCTAGCTTCGCCGGGACTGAAGCTTTCTTT CSASFAGTEAFF
TRBJ2-1 TRBV19 - - TGTGCCAGTAAGAAGGGCGGGGCAGACTACAATGAGCAGTTCTTC CASKKGGADYNEQFF
TRBJ2-7 TRBV12-3/TRBV12-4 - few TGTGCCAGCAGTTCCTACAGGGTAAAGATGTACGAGCAGTACTTC CASSSYRVKMYEQYF
TRBJ2-1 TRBV5-1 - - TGCGCCAGCAGCCTCCTTAAGGGGCGAGGTAATGAGCAGTTCTTC CASSLLKGRGNEQFF
TRBJ1-2 TRBV19 - few TGTGCCACCCGCCGACAGGTCGGTGGCTACACCTTC CATRRQVGGYTF
TRBJ2-5 TRBV25-1 TRBD2 - TGTGCCAGCGGCGCGCTGGGGGGGGGCCAAGAGACCCAGTACTTC CASGALGGGQETQYF
TRBJ1-4 TRBV10-3 - - TGTGCCATCAGTTCCGGGACTCTTAATGAAAAACTGTTTTTT CAISSGTLNEKLFF
TRBJ2-3 TRBV5-1 - many TGCGCCAGCAGCCCAAGACAGAGCACAGATACGCAGTATTTT CASSPRQSTDTQYF
TRBJ1-2 TRBV7-2 TRBD1 - TGTGCCAGCAGCCCACAGGGGACATCCTATGGCTACACCTTC CASSPQGTSYGYTF
TRBJ2-7 TRBV29-1 TRBD1 few TGCAGCGCCCTCCGGGACAGCTCCTACGAGCAGTACTTC CSALRDSSYEQYF
TRBJ1-2 TRBV20-1 - - TGCAGTGCTAGGCGTAGGGACTATGGCTACACCTTC CSARRRDYGYTF
TRBJ1-5 TRBV6-1 - - TGTGCCAGCACAGGACCTACTTTACATCAGCCCCAGCATTTT CASTGPTLHQPQHF
TRBJ2-6 TRBV19 - - TGTGCCACCTACAGGGCTGGGGCCAACGTCCTGACTTTC CATYRAGANVLTF
TRBJ2-1 TRBV5-6 TRBD2 few TGTGCCAGCAGAAATGGCAGCGGGAGTTCCTACAATGAGCAGTTCTTC CASRNGSGSSYNEQFF
TRBJ2-7 TRBV7-2 TRBD1 many TGTGCCAGCAGCTTGTTAGGGACAGGTCGGGACGAGCAGTACTTC CASSLLGTGRDEQYF
TRBJ2-5 TRBV7-7 TRBD2 - TGTGCTAGCAGCTTAGGGACTAGCGGGCGAGAGACCCAGTACTTC CASSLGTSGRETQYF
TRBJ2-7 TRBV18 - - TGTGCCAGCTCACCCGGGGGAGGACGGGACGAGCAGTACTTC CASSPGGGRDEQYF